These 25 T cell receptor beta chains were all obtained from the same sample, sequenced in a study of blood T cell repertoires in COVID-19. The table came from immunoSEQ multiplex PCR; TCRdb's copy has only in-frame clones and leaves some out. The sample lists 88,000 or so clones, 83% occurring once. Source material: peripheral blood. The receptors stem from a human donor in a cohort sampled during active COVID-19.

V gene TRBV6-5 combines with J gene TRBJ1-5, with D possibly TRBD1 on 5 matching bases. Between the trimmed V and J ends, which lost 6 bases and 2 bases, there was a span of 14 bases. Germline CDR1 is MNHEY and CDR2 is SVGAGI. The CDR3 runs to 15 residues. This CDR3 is CASSITGFGNQPQHF. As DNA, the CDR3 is TGTGCCAGCAGCATAACAGGATTTGGCAATCAGCCCCAGCATTTT.

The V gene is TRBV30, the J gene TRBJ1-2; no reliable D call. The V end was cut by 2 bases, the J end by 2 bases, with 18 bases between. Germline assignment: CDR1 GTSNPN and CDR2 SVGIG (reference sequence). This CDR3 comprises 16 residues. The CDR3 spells CAWSPPNPGMNYGYTF. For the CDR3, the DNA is TGTGCCTGGAGTCCCCCTAACCCCGGGATGAACTATGGCTACACCTTC.

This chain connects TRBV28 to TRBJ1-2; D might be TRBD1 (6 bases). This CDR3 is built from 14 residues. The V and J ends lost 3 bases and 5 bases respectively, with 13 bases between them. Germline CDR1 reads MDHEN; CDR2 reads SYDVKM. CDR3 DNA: TGTGCCAGCAGTTTGCAGGGGACAATTTATGGCTACACCTTC. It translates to CASSLQGTIYGYTF.

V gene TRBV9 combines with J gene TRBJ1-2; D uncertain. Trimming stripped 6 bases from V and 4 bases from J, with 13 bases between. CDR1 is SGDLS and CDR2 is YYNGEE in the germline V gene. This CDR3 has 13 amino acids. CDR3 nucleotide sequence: TGTGCCAGCACCCCCACCAGTACCTATGGCTACACCTTC. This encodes CASTPTSTYGYTF. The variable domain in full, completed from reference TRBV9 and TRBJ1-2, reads DSGVTQTPKHLITATGQRVTLRCSPRSGDLSVYWYQQSLDQGLQFLIQYYNGEERAKGNILERFSAQQFPDLHSELNLSSLELGDSALYFCASTPTSTYGYTFGSGTRLTVV.

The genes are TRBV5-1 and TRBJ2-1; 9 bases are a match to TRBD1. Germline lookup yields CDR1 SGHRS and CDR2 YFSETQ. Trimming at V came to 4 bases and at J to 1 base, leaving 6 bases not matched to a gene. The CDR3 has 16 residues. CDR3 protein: CASSQQGAGSYNEQFF. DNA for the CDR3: TGCGCCAGCAGCCAACAGGGGGCTGGGTCCTACAATGAGCAGTTCTTC.

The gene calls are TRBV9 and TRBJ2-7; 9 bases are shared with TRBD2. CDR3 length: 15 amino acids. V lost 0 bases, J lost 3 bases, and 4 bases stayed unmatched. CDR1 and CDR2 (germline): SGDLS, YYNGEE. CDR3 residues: CASSVVPSGIYEQYF. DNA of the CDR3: TGTGCCAGCAGCGTAGTTCCTAGCGGGATCTACGAGCAGTACTTC.

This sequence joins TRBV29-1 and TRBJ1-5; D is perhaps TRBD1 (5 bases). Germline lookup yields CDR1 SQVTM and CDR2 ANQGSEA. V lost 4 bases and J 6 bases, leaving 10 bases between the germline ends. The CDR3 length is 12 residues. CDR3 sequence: CSVGFRGQPQHF. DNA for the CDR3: TGCAGCGTTGGGTTTAGGGGTCAGCCCCAGCATTTT.

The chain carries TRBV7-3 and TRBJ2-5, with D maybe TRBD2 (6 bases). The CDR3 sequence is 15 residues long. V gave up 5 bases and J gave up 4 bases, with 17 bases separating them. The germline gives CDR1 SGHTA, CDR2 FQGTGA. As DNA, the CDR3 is TGTGCCAGCAGCCCCCAGCCCGGGACTGTAGAGACCCAGTACTTC. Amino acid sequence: CASSPQPGTVETQYF.

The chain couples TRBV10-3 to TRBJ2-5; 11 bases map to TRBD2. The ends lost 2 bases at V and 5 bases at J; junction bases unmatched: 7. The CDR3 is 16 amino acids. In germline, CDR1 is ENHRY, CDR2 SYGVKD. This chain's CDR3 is CAISEGYSGGGETQYF. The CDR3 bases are TGTGCCATCAGTGAGGGGTATAGCGGGGGGGGTGAGACCCAGTACTTC.

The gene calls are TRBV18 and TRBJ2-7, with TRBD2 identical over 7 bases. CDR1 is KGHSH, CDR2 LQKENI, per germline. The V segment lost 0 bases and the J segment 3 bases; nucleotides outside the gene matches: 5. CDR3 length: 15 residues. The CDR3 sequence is CASSPPSSSGYEQYF. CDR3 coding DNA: TGTGCCAGCTCACCACCGAGTTCTAGCGGCTACGAGCAGTACTTC.

CDR3 loop: CASSLRPGGFENTEAFF. For the CDR3, the DNA is TGTGCCAGCAGCTTACGGCCAGGGGGCTTTGAGAACACTGAAGCTTTCTTT. The chain couples TRBV7-2 to TRBJ1-1; 8 bases map to TRBD1. CDR3 length: 17 amino acids. The V gene end was trimmed by 2 bases and the J gene end by 1 base; junction bases not matched to a gene: 9. CDR1 is SGHTA and CDR2 is FQGNSA in the germline V gene. The entire variable domain, with the rest obtained from reference TRBV7-2 and TRBJ1-1, is as follows: GAGVSQSPSNKVTEKGKDVELRCDPISGHTALYWYRQSLGQGLEFLIYFQGNSAPDKSGLPSDRFSAERTGGSVSTLTIQRTQQEDSAVYLCASSLRPGGFENTEAFFGQGTRLTVV.

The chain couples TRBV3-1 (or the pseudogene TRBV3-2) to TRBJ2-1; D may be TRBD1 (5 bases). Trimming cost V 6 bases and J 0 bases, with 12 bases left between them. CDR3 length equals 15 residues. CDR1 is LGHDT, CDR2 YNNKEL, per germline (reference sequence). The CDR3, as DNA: TGTGCCAGCAGGGAGACAGTGAGCTCCTACAATGAGCAGTTCTTC. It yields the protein CASRETVSSYNEQFF.

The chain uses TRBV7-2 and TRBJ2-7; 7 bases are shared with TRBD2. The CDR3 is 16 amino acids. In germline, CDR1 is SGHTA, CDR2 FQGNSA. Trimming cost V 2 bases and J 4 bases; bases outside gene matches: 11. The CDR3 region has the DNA TGTGCCAGCAGCTTAAAGTCGGGGGGTACACCTTACGAGCAGTACTTC. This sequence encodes CASSLKSGGTPYEQYF.

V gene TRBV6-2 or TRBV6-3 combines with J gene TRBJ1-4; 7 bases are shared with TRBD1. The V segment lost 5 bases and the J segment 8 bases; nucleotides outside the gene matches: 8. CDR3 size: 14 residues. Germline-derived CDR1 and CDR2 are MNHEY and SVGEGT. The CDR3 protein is CASSQQGLGEKLFF. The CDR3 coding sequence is TGTGCCAGCAGTCAACAGGGGCTGGGAGAAAAACTGTTTTTT.

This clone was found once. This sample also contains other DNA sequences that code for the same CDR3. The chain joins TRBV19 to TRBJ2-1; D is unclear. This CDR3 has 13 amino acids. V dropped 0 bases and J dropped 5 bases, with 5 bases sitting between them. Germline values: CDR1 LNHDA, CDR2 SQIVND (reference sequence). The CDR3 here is CASSIDRNNEQFF. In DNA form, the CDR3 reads TGTGCCAGTAGTATAGACAGAAACAATGAGCAGTTCTTC.

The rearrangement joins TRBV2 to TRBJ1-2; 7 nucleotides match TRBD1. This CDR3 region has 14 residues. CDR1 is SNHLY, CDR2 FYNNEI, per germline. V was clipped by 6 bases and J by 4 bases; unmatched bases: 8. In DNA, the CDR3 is TGTGCCAGCAGCGCCCTACAGGGGAGCTATGGCTACACCTTC. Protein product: CASSALQGSYGYTF. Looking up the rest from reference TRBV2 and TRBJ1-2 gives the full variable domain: EPEVTQTPSHQVTQMGQEVILRCVPISNHLYFYWYRQILGQKVEFLVSFYNNEISEKSEIFDDQFSVERPDGSNFTLKIRSTKLEDSAMYFCASSALQGSYGYTFGSGTRLTVV.

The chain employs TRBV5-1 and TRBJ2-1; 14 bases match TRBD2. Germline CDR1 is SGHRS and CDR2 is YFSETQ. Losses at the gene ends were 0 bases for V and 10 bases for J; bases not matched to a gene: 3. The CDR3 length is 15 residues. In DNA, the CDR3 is TGCGCCAGCAGCTTGGTGGGACTAGCGGGAGAAGAGCAGTTCTTC. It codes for CASSLVGLAGEEQFF.

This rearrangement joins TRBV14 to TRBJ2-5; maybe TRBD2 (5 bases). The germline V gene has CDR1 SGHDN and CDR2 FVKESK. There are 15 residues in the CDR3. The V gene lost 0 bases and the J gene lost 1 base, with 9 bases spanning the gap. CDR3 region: CASSQDWRAQETQYF. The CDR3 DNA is TGTGCCAGCAGCCAAGATTGGCGGGCCCAAGAGACCCAGTACTTC.

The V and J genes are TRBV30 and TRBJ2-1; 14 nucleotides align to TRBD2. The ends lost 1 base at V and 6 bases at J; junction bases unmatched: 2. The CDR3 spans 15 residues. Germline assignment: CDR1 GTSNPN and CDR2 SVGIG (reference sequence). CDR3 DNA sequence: TGTGCCTGGAGTGCCGGGACTAGCGGGGGCAATGAGCAGTTCTTC. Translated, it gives CAWSAGTSGGNEQFF.

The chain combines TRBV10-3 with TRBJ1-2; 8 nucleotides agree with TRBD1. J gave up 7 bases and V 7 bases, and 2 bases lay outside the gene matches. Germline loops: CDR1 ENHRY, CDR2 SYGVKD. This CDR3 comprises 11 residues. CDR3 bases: TGTGCCATCACAGGGGGCGTTGGCTACACCTTC. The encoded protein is CAITGGVGYTF.

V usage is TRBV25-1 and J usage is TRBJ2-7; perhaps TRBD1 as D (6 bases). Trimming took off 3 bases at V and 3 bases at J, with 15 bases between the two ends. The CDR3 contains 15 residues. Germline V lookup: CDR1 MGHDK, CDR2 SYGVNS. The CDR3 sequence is CASSDYTDSFYEQYF. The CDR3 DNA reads TGTGCCAGCAGTGACTACACGGACAGCTTCTACGAGCAGTACTTC.

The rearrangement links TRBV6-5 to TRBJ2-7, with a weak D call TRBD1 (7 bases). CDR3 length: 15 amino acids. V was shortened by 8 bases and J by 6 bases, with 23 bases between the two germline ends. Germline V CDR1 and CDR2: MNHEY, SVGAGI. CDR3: CASRPGGQYLPEQYF. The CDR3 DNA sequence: TGTGCCAGCCGACCCGGGGGACAGTACCTGCCCGAGCAGTACTTC.

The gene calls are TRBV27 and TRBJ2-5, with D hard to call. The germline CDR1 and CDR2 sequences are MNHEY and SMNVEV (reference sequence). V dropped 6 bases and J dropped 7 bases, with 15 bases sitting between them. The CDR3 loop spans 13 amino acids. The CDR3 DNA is TGTGCCAGCAGCTTGGGCCCCTTGGGGACCCAGTACTTC. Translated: CASSLGPLGTQYF.

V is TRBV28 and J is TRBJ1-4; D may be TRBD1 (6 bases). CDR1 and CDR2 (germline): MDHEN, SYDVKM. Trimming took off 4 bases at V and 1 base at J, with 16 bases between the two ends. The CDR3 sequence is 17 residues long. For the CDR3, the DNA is TGTGCCAGCAGTTCACGCCTCTACAGGGTAACTAATGAAAAACTGTTTTTT. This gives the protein CASSSRLYRVTNEKLFF. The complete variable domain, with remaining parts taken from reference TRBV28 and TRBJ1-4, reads DVKVTQSSRYLVKRTGEKVFLECVQDMDHENMFWYRQDPGLGLRLIYFSYDVKMKEKGDIPEGYSVSREKKERFSLILESASTNQTSMYLCASSSRLYRVTNEKLFFGSGTQLSVL.

This chain's CDR3 is CASSLDGLAADTQYF. CDR3 DNA: TGTGCCAGCAGTTTAGATGGTCTTGCCGCAGATACGCAGTATTTT. The chain joins TRBV6-4 to TRBJ2-3; D remains ambiguous. Deletions cut 5 bases from V and 4 bases from J, with 16 bases between. CDR1 is MRHNA and CDR2 is SNTAGT in the germline V gene. The CDR3 spans 15 residues.